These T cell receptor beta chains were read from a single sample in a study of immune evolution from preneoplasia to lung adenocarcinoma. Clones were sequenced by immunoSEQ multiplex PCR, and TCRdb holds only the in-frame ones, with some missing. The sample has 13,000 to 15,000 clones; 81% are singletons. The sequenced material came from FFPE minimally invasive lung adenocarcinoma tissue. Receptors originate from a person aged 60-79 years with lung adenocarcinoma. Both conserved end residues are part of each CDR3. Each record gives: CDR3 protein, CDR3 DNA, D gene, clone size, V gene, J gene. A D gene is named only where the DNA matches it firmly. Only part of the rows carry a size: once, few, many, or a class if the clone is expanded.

CDR3: CAWSGGTGGKLFF
DNA: TGTGCCTGGAGTGGAGGGACAGGGGGAAAACTGTTTTTT
D: TRBD1
size: few
V: TRBV30
J: TRBJ1-4

CDR3: CASQQGPYAEQYF
DNA: TGTGCCAGTCAACAGGGGCCGTATGCCGAGCAGTACTTC
D: TRBD1
size: -
V: TRBV6-6
J: TRBJ2-7

CDR3: CASSRGAGGDTGELFF
DNA: TGTGCCAGCAGCCGAGGGGCAGGGGGCGATACCGGGGAGCTGTTTTTT
D: TRBD1
size: -
V: TRBV5-6
J: TRBJ2-2

CDR3: CASSADGYEQYF
DNA: TGCGCCAGCAGCGCGGACGGCTACGAGCAGTACTTC
D: -
size: -
V: TRBV5-1
J: TRBJ2-7

CDR3: CASSLGGLAGYEQYF
DNA: TGTGCCAGCAGTTTGGGAGGACTAGCGGGTTATGAGCAGTACTTC
D: TRBD2
size: -
V: TRBV28
J: TRBJ2-7

CDR3: CASSFWDRGTEAFF
DNA: TGTGCCAGCAGCTTTTGGGACAGGGGGACTGAAGCTTTCTTT
D: TRBD1
size: -
V: TRBV5-5
J: TRBJ1-1

CDR3: CASSPEGVQRAKNIQYF
DNA: TGCGCCAGCAGCCCGGAGGGGGTTCAGAGGGCCAAAAACATTCAGTACTTC
D: -
size: -
V: TRBV5-1
J: TRBJ2-4

CDR3: CASRGPLLTGELFF
DNA: TGTGCCAGCCGAGGACCCCTCTTAACCGGGGAGCTGTTTTTT
D: -
size: few
V: TRBV7-9
J: TRBJ2-2

CDR3: CASSLSGGSGNTIYF
DNA: TGTGCCAGCAGTTTAAGTGGGGGATCTGGAAACACCATATATTTT
D: -
size: -
V: TRBV28
J: TRBJ1-3

CDR3: CASSLDLSIPNTGELFF
DNA: TGTGCCAGCAGCTTAGATCTCTCTATACCGAACACTGGGGAGCTGTTTTTT
D: -
size: -
V: TRBV11-3
J: TRBJ2-2

CDR3: CASSRTSSTDTQYF
DNA: TGTGCCAGCAGCCGGACTAGTAGCACAGATACGCAGTATTTT
D: TRBD2
size: -
V: TRBV11-2
J: TRBJ2-3

CDR3: CASSLALDKSPAGELFF
DNA: TGTGCCAGCAGTTTGGCTTTGGACAAATCGCCGGCCGGGGAGCTGTTTTTT
D: -
size: -
V: TRBV28
J: TRBJ2-2

CDR3: CASSWPGADSGANVLTF
DNA: TGTGCCAGCAGCTGGCCGGGGGCAGACTCTGGGGCCAACGTCCTGACTTTC
D: -
size: -
V: TRBV5-4
J: TRBJ2-6

CDR3: CASSERTSGSSSGKEQFF
DNA: TGTGCCAGCAGCGAAAGGACTAGCGGGAGCTCCTCGGGGAAAGAGCAGTTCTTC
D: TRBD2
size: -
V: TRBV9
J: TRBJ2-1

CDR3: CASSPYFGLAGGPVNIQYF
DNA: TGTGCCAGTAGTCCCTACTTTGGACTAGCGGGAGGGCCAGTAAACATTCAGTACTTC
D: TRBD2
size: -
V: TRBV19
J: TRBJ2-4

CDR3: CASSYSRDRNEKLFF
DNA: TGTGCCAGCAGTTACTCGAGGGACAGGAATGAAAAACTGTTTTTT
D: TRBD1
size: -
V: TRBV6-6
J: TRBJ1-4

CDR3: CASSLSMNTEAFF
DNA: TGTGCCAGCAGCCTTTCTATGAACACTGAAGCTTTCTTT
D: -
size: -
V: TRBV7-9
J: TRBJ1-1

CDR3: CASSVELAGALDTQYF
DNA: TGTGCCAGCAGCGTAGAACTAGCGGGAGCTTTAGATACGCAGTATTTT
D: TRBD2
size: -
V: TRBV9
J: TRBJ2-3

CDR3: CASSLGSQAGGEQYF
DNA: TGTGCCAGCAGCTTAGGTAGTCAGGCGGGCGGCGAGCAGTACTTC
D: -
size: few
V: TRBV7-6
J: TRBJ2-7

CDR3: CASRDSGPYYEQYF
DNA: TGTGCCAGCCGGGATAGCGGGCCATACTACGAGCAGTACTTC
D: TRBD2
size: once
V: TRBV2
J: TRBJ2-7

CDR3: CASSGTGGGGNQPQHF
DNA: TGTGCCAGCAGTGGGACAGGGGGCGGTGGCAATCAGCCCCAGCATTTT
D: TRBD1
size: -
V: TRBV2
J: TRBJ1-5

CDR3: CASSYGTAYNEQFF
DNA: TGTGCCAGCAGTTATGGGACGGCTTACAATGAGCAGTTCTTC
D: -
size: -
V: TRBV6-5
J: TRBJ2-1

CDR3: CSVDGLAGYNEQFF
DNA: TGCAGCGTTGACGGGCTAGCGGGCTACAATGAGCAGTTCTTC
D: TRBD2
size: -
V: TRBV29-1
J: TRBJ2-1

CDR3: CASSRPGDSYNEQFF
DNA: TGTGCCAGCAGCCGTCCGGGGGACTCCTACAATGAGCAGTTCTTC
D: -
size: -
V: TRBV4-2
J: TRBJ2-1

CDR3: CASSQELQTTDTQYF
DNA: TGCGCCAGCAGCCAAGAGCTGCAGACCACAGATACGCAGTATTTT
D: -
size: -
V: TRBV4-1
J: TRBJ2-3

CDR3: CASSTGVSYNEQFF
DNA: TGTGCCAGCTCCACAGGGGTCTCCTACAATGAGCAGTTCTTC
D: TRBD1
size: -
V: TRBV14
J: TRBJ2-1

CDR3: CASSLVGTENIQYF
DNA: TGTGCCAGCAGCTTAGTCGGGACAGAAAACATTCAGTACTTC
D: TRBD1
size: -
V: TRBV7-2
J: TRBJ2-4

CDR3: CASGVSPSLNEQFF
DNA: TGTGCCAGTGGGGTCTCCCCATCTCTCAATGAGCAGTTCTTC
D: -
size: few
V: TRBV9
J: TRBJ2-1

CDR3: CASSRTSAAGELFF
DNA: TGTGCCAGCAGTCGGACTAGCGCAGCCGGGGAGCTGTTTTTT
D: TRBD2
size: once
V: TRBV28
J: TRBJ2-2

CDR3: CSVDQGQYYGYTF
DNA: TGCAGCGTTGATCAAGGACAATACTATGGCTACACCTTC
D: -
size: -
V: TRBV29-1
J: TRBJ1-2

CDR3: CASSEPPAEETQYF
DNA: TGTGCCAGCAGTGAACCCCCAGCAGAAGAGACCCAGTACTTC
D: -
size: few
V: TRBV25-1
J: TRBJ2-5

CDR3: CASSYSTGLDQPQHF
DNA: TGTGCCAGCAGTTACTCGACGGGTCTCGATCAGCCCCAGCATTTT
D: -
size: -
V: TRBV6-5
J: TRBJ1-5

CDR3: CASSPEHKRIIQYF
DNA: TGTGCTAGCTCCCCAGAACACAAAAGAATCATTCAGTACTTC
D: -
size: -
V: TRBV27
J: TRBJ2-4

CDR3: CASSSTGTSGRRLIAYEQYF
DNA: TGTGCCAGCAGCTCCACCGGGACTAGCGGGAGAAGGCTGATTGCCTACGAGCAGTACTTC
D: TRBD2
size: -
V: TRBV11-3
J: TRBJ2-7

CDR3: CASSPGRFLNTQYF
DNA: TGTGCCAGCAGTCCCGGACGGTTTCTCAATACGCAGTATTTT
D: -
size: -
V: TRBV7-2
J: TRBJ2-3

CDR3: CASSYSRGGDQPQHF
DNA: TGTGCCAGCAGTTACTCCAGGGGGGGGGATCAGCCCCAGCATTTT
D: TRBD1
size: -
V: TRBV6-5
J: TRBJ1-5

CDR3: CASSQTSGGPDTQYF
DNA: TGTGCCAGCTCCCAGACTAGCGGGGGGCCAGATACGCAGTATTTT
D: TRBD2
size: -
V: TRBV6-4
J: TRBJ2-3

CDR3: CSVVEATNEQFF
DNA: TGCAGCGTCGTCGAGGCTACCAATGAGCAGTTCTTC
D: -
size: -
V: TRBV29-1
J: TRBJ2-1

CDR3: CAWMPANTGELFF
DNA: TGTGCCTGGATGCCAGCGAACACCGGGGAGCTGTTTTTT
D: -
size: -
V: TRBV30
J: TRBJ2-2

CDR3: CASYSGRSYEQYF
DNA: TGTGCCAGCTATAGCGGGAGGTCCTACGAGCAGTACTTC
D: TRBD2
size: -
V: TRBV28
J: TRBJ2-7

CDR3: CASSLGLTRGRTYNEQFF
DNA: TGTGCCAGCAGTTTAGGGCTAACACGGGGAAGAACCTACAATGAGCAGTTCTTC
D: -
size: -
V: TRBV28
J: TRBJ2-1

CDR3: CASSLAGGSDTQYF
DNA: TGCGCCAGCAGCTTGGCAGGGGGATCTGATACGCAGTATTTT
D: TRBD1
size: -
V: TRBV5-1
J: TRBJ2-3

CDR3: CASSVVILGTGDGYTF
DNA: TGTGCCAGCAGCGTTGTCATTTTAGGGACAGGGGATGGCTACACCTTC
D: TRBD1
size: once
V: TRBV7-8
J: TRBJ1-2

CDR3: CASSPSSVHEQFF
DNA: TGTGCCAGCTCACCATCTAGCGTCCATGAGCAGTTCTTC
D: -
size: -
V: TRBV18
J: TRBJ2-1

CDR3: CASSPQRLNEQFF
DNA: TGTGCCAGCAGCCCCCAGCGCTTAAATGAGCAGTTCTTC
D: -
size: -
V: TRBV7-2
J: TRBJ2-1

CDR3: CATRGNTEAFF
DNA: TGTGCCACCAGGGGGAACACTGAAGCTTTCTTT
D: -
size: -
V: TRBV28
J: TRBJ1-1

CDR3: CASSLNGGRFNEQFF
DNA: TGTGCCAGCAGCTTAAATGGGGGCCGATTCAATGAGCAGTTCTTC
D: -
size: -
V: TRBV7-3
J: TRBJ2-1

CDR3: CASSFGRDGSYNEQFF
DNA: TGTGCCAGCAGCTTTGGAAGGGACGGCTCCTACAATGAGCAGTTCTTC
D: -
size: -
V: TRBV5-6
J: TRBJ2-1

CDR3: CASSHLPGLATSTDTQYF
DNA: TGTGCCAGCAGCCACCTCCCTGGTCTAGCCACAAGCACAGATACGCAGTATTTT
D: -
size: few
V: TRBV11-3
J: TRBJ2-3

CDR3: CSGSLRGMDTQYF
DNA: TGCAGCGGTTCCTTGAGGGGGATGGATACGCAGTATTTT
D: -
size: once
V: TRBV29-1
J: TRBJ2-3

CDR3: CASGLIGTALPAEAFF
DNA: TGTGCTAGTGGTTTGATTGGGACAGCGCTACCTGCTGAAGCTTTCTTT
D: TRBD1
size: -
V: TRBV12-5
J: TRBJ1-1

CDR3: CASSSTLAGGLDEQFF
DNA: TGTGCCAGCAGTTCCACTCTAGCGGGGGGGCTCGATGAGCAGTTCTTC
D: TRBD2
size: few
V: TRBV6-5
J: TRBJ2-1